Below, 13 T cell receptor beta chains from the same sample are listed, as sequenced in a study of T cell responses to AZD1222 COVID-19 vaccine. Repertoires were generated with immunoSEQ multiplex PCR, while TCRdb's copy carries only in-frame clones and drops some. The profile shows some 150,000 clones, approximately 93% of them singletons. Sequenced material: peripheral blood, taken on day 0 of MenACWY control vaccination. The source of these receptors is an adult in good health.

The sample holds a few counts of this clone. J is TRBJ1-2 and V is TRBV6-2 or TRBV6-3, with D unclear. V was shortened by 1 base and J by 4 bases, with 10 bases between the two germline ends. The CDR3 sequence is 14 residues long. Germline V lookup: CDR1 MNHEY, CDR2 SVGEGT. CDR3 sequence reads: CASSYFGPGYGYTF. CDR3 DNA sequence: TGTGCCAGCAGTTACTTCGGACCGGGCTATGGCTACACCTTC.

Here the CDR3 DNA reads TGTGCCAGCAGATTATTGGACAGGGGGGACACTGAAGCTTTCTTT. This translates into CASRLLDRGDTEAFF. This chain uses TRBV2 with TRBJ1-1, with 10 bases fitting TRBD1. The CDR3 spans 15 residues. Germline values: CDR1 SNHLY, CDR2 FYNNEI. V lost 6 bases to trimming and J lost 3 bases; unmatched junction nucleotides: 7.

The gene calls are TRBV28 and TRBJ2-7; the D is unclear. CDR1 MDHEN and CDR2 SYDVKM come from the germline V gene. The CDR3 runs to 17 residues. The V gene lost 3 bases and the J gene lost 0 bases, with 18 bases spanning the gap. The CDR3 DNA follows: TGTGCCAGCAGTTTGGTAGGGAAAACATTGAGCTCCTACGAGCAGTACTTC. Its translation: CASSLVGKTLSSYEQYF.

V usage is TRBV4-1 and J usage is TRBJ1-1, with unresolved D. The CDR3 has 15 amino acids. Trimming shortened V by 0 bases and J by 1 base, and 9 bases separated the two germline ends. Germline V gene lookup returns CDR1 MGHRA and CDR2 YSYEKL. The CDR3 here is CASSQDWAKNTEAFF. The CDR3 DNA follows: TGCGCCAGCAGCCAAGATTGGGCAAAGAACACTGAAGCTTTCTTT.

This chain uses TRBV6-4 with TRBJ2-3; 7 nucleotides agree with TRBD1. This CDR3 is 13 amino acids long. With V trimmed by 8 bases and J by 8 bases, 10 bases remained unmatched. CDR1 is MRHNA, CDR2 SNTAGT, per germline. The CDR3 sequence: CASSRRSGGTQYF. Here the CDR3 DNA reads TGTGCCAGCTCCCGTCGGTCAGGGGGTACGCAGTATTTT.

The chain joins TRBV7-2 to TRBJ1-6; 7 nucleotides line up with TRBD1. CDR1 and CDR2 (germline): SGHTA, FQGNSA. V was clipped by 5 bases and J by 9 bases; unmatched bases: 10. The CDR3 covers 15 residues. CDR3 sequence: CASSPEGQRGSPLHF. DNA of the CDR3: TGTGCCAGCAGCCCCGAGGGACAGCGGGGTTCACCCCTCCACTTT. Full variable domain (remainder filled in from reference TRBV7-2 and TRBJ1-6): GAGVSQSPSNKVTEKGKDVELRCDPISGHTALYWYRQSLGQGLEFLIYFQGNSAPDKSGLPSDRFSAERTGGSVSTLTIQRTQQEDSAVYLCASSPEGQRGSPLHFGNGTRLTVT.

The gene calls are TRBV6-2 or TRBV6-3 and TRBJ1-5, with TRBD1 as a possible D gene (5 bases). V lost 5 bases and J 9 bases, leaving 20 bases between the germline ends. Germline V gene lookup returns CDR1 MNHEY and CDR2 SVGEGT. CDR3 size: 15 residues. Here the CDR3 DNA reads TGTGCCAGCAGTCTCCGCCGGGACTCCCTAACGCCCCAGCATTTT. Translation: CASSLRRDSLTPQHF.

Here the CDR3 reads CASRPAINYGYTF. DNA of the CDR3: TGTGCCAGCAGACCCGCTATAAACTATGGCTACACCTTC. The J gene is TRBJ1-2, the V gene TRBV6-5, with unresolved D. The V end was cut by 6 bases, the J end by 2 bases, with 10 bases between. CDR1 and CDR2 (germline): MNHEY, SVGAGI. CDR3 length: 13 residues.

This clone has just one count. The chain recombines TRBV10-1 with TRBJ1-2, with TRBD1 identical over 7 bases. This CDR3 has 15 amino acids. Germline lookup yields CDR1 WNHNN and CDR2 SYGVQD (reference sequence). With 3 bases clipped from V and 3 bases from J, the junction kept 7 bases outside the gene matches. CDR3 in amino acids: CASSDRRGLHYGYTF. The CDR3 DNA follows: TGCGCCAGCAGTGACCGCAGGGGGTTGCACTATGGCTACACCTTC.

This clone was observed once. The chain uses TRBV5-1 and TRBJ2-3; 13 bases are shared with TRBD2. V shed 4 bases and J 0 bases; nucleotides not matched to a gene: 5. CDR3 length: 17 residues. The germline V gene has CDR1 SGHRS and CDR2 YFSETQ. The DNA for the CDR3 is TGCGCCAGCAGCAAACTAGCGGGGGGGCCGAGCACAGATACGCAGTATTTT. As protein: CASSKLAGGPSTDTQYF.

The chain links TRBV7-6 to TRBJ1-1; D unclear. V lost 1 base and J 0 bases, leaving 6 bases between the germline ends. The CDR3 extends over 14 amino acids. CDR1 and CDR2 from the germline V gene are SGHVS and FNYEAQ. CDR3 in DNA: TGTGCCAGCAGCTTAGAGGGTATGAACACTGAAGCTTTCTTT. It translates to CASSLEGMNTEAFF.

CDR3 coding DNA: TGCGCCAGCAGCGAAACAGGTGGGGAAAAACTGTTTTTT. This gives the protein CASSETGGEKLFF. The chain recombines TRBV5-1 with TRBJ1-4; D perhaps matches TRBD1 (5 bases). CDR1 is SGHRS and CDR2 is YFSETQ in the germline V gene. CDR3 size: 13 residues. The germline V and J ends were trimmed by 4 bases and 8 bases, with 12 bases remaining between them. The variable domain in full, with the rest retrieved from reference TRBV5-1 and TRBJ1-4, is KAGVTQTPRYLIKTRGQQVTLSCSPISGHRSVSWYQQTPGQGLQFLFEYFSETQRNKGNFPGRFSGRQFSNSRSEMNVSTLELGDSALYLCASSETGGEKLFFGSGTQLSVL.

The CDR3 coding sequence is TGTGCCAGCAGCTTAGAAGTTCTCCGTACTAGCGGGAGATACAATGAGCAGTTCTTC. It codes for CASSLEVLRTSGRYNEQFF. The rearrangement links TRBV7-9 to TRBJ2-1; 11 nucleotides match TRBD2. In germline, CDR1 is SEHNR, CDR2 FQNEAQ (reference sequence). The length of the CDR3 is 19 residues. J lost 4 bases, V lost 1 base, and 12 bases had no gene match.